This TCR beta chain comes out of a study of blood T cell repertoires in COVID-19. TCRdb keeps only in-frame clones here, not all; method: immunoSEQ multiplex PCR. The table has about 12,000 clones, 72% seen once; the top ten hold 9.5% to 13%. The CDR3 runs 15 residues. V gave up 5 bases and J gave up 5 bases, with 13 bases separating them. CDR1 and CDR2 (germline): LNHDA, SQIVND (reference sequence). The sequence was obtained from a man aged 60-69 years with COVID-19, enrolled during active disease. The sample comprised peripheral blood. The chain carries TRBV19 and TRBJ1-6; tentative D call: TRBD1 (5 bases). DNA for the CDR3: TGTGCCAGTAGTTTACGACAGAGCAATAATTCACCCCTCCACTTT. It yields the protein CASSLRQSNNSPLHF.